Listed below are T cell receptor beta chains from one sample, sequenced in a study of CD8 T cells in ankylosing spondylitis. TCRdb recomputed calls from the 5' RACE reads with MiXCR, one row per CDR3 protein. The profile shows approximately 550,000 distinct CDR3 sequences, roughly 13% of them singletons. Sequenced: blood, either unsorted or a sorted T cell fraction (not recorded which). The source of these receptors is a male donor with ankylosing spondylitis. Each CDR3 is given with its conserved first and last residue. Each record gives: D gene, J gene, V gene, clone size, CDR3 protein, CDR3 DNA. D genes are given only for firm matches. Rows give clone size only sometimes, using once, few, many, or a class for an expanded clone.

D: NA
J: TRBJ1-2
V: TRBV3-1
size: NA
CDR3: CASSQEGAGIYGYTF
DNA: TGTGCCAGCAGCCAAGAAGGAGCAGGGATTTATGGCTACACCTTC

D: NA
J: TRBJ2-5
V: TRBV5-6
size: many
CDR3: CASSFDSQIGETQYF
DNA: TGTGCCAGCAGCTTTGACAGCCAGATAGGAGAGACCCAGTACTTC

D: NA
J: TRBJ1-5
V: TRBV20-1
size: few
CDR3: CSAREHSNQPQHF
DNA: TGCAGTGCTAGAGAGCATAGCAATCAGCCCCAGCATTTT

D: NA
J: TRBJ1-6
V: TRBV3-1
size: many
CDR3: CASSQAPAFSPLHF
DNA: TGTGCCAGCAGCCAAGCCCCAGCGTTCTCACCCCTCCACTTT

D: TRBD2
J: TRBJ2-7
V: TRBV7-2
size: few
CDR3: CASSLASGRGYEQYF
DNA: TGTGCCAGCAGCTTAGCTAGCGGGAGGGGTTACGAGCAGTACTTC

D: NA
J: TRBJ1-1
V: TRBV5-1
size: few
CDR3: CASSLEARVDGFF
DNA: TGCGCCAGCAGCTTGGAGGCAAGGGTGGACGGCTTCTTT

D: TRBD1
J: TRBJ1-1
V: TRBV7-9
size: many
CDR3: CASNPGGEDTEAFF
DNA: TGTGCCAGCAATCCAGGGGGCGAGGACACTGAAGCTTTCTTT

D: TRBD2
J: TRBJ2-3
V: TRBV24-1
size: NA
CDR3: CATSDPLLAGGAADTQYF
DNA: TGTGCCACCAGTGACCCTCTATTAGCGGGAGGTGCCGCAGATACGCAGTATTTT

D: TRBD2
J: TRBJ2-4
V: TRBV5-1
size: few
CDR3: CASSPLAGIAKNIQYF
DNA: TGCGCCAGCAGCCCCTTAGCGGGGATAGCCAAAAACATTCAGTACTTC

D: NA
J: TRBJ1-1
V: TRBV12-3/TRBV12-4
size: few
CDR3: CASSLVGGGPEAFF
DNA: TGTGCCAGCAGTTTAGTGGGGGGCGGCCCTGAAGCTTTCTTT

D: NA
J: TRBJ1-6
V: TRBV3-1
size: few
CDR3: CASSQRNGDSPLHF
DNA: TGTGCCAGCAGCCAACGCAACGGGGATTCACCCCTCCACTTT

D: TRBD1
J: TRBJ1-1
V: TRBV20-1
size: NA
CDR3: CSVKGTGEATEAFF
DNA: TGCAGTGTAAAAGGGACAGGGGAGGCGACTGAAGCTTTCTTT

D: NA
J: TRBJ2-1
V: TRBV9
size: NA
CDR3: CASSVGTGARGFYNEQFF
DNA: TGTGCCAGCAGCGTAGGTACGGGAGCCCGTGGGTTCTACAATGAGCAGTTCTTC

D: TRBD2
J: TRBJ2-3
V: TRBV20-1
size: few
CDR3: CSAGREGADTQYF
DNA: TGCAGTGCTGGGCGGGAGGGCGCAGATACGCAGTATTTT

D: NA
J: TRBJ2-1
V: TRBV5-1
size: NA
CDR3: CASRSPGNTYNEQFF
DNA: TGCGCCAGCCGATCCCCCGGGAACACTTACAATGAGCAGTTCTTC

D: TRBD1
J: TRBJ2-7
V: TRBV5-1
size: NA
CDR3: CASRETGGHEQYF
DNA: TGCGCCAGCAGGGAGACAGGGGGCCACGAGCAGTACTTC

D: NA
J: TRBJ2-5
V: TRBV3-1
size: many
CDR3: CASSPASAVQETQYF
DNA: TGTGCCAGCAGCCCCGCCTCGGCAGTCCAAGAGACCCAGTACTTC

D: NA
J: TRBJ1-1
V: TRBV20-1
size: few
CDR3: CSALGGLQNTEAFF
DNA: TGCAGTGCCCTGGGGGGACTCCAGAACACTGAAGCTTTCTTT

D: NA
J: TRBJ2-5
V: TRBV20-1
size: few
CDR3: CSARHGETQYF
DNA: TGCAGTGCGAGACATGGGGAGACCCAGTACTTC

D: NA
J: TRBJ1-1
V: TRBV12-3/TRBV12-4
size: NA
CDR3: CASRIRATEAFF
DNA: TGTGCCAGCAGAATCCGGGCCACTGAAGCTTTCTTT

D: TRBD1
J: TRBJ1-2
V: TRBV20-1
size: NA
CDR3: CSARLRDSLLHGYTF
DNA: TGCAGTGCTAGGCTACGGGACAGTCTTCTCCATGGCTACACCTTC

D: NA
J: TRBJ1-5
V: TRBV6-1
size: many
CDR3: CASVGGGQPQHF
DNA: TGTGCCAGCGTTGGGGGTGGTCAGCCCCAGCATTTT

D: NA
J: TRBJ1-2
V: TRBV9
size: NA
CDR3: CASSAARGTNYGYTF
DNA: TGTGCCAGCAGCGCCGCAAGGGGGACCAACTATGGCTACACCTTC

D: NA
J: TRBJ1-5
V: TRBV18
size: NA
CDR3: CASSPDGNPQHF
DNA: TGTGCCAGCTCACCTGATGGGAACCCCCAGCATTTT

D: TRBD2
J: TRBJ2-1
V: TRBV20-1
size: NA
CDR3: CSARREGRNEQFF
DNA: TGCAGTGCTAGGCGGGAGGGGAGGAATGAGCAGTTCTTC

D: NA
J: TRBJ2-7
V: TRBV25-1
size: NA
CDR3: CASSEAQVGYEQYF
DNA: TGTGCCAGCAGTGAAGCGCAGGTGGGCTACGAGCAGTACTTC

D: NA
J: TRBJ2-1
V: TRBV6-1
size: few
CDR3: CASNPGSLDNEQFF
DNA: TGTGCCAGCAACCCGGGTTCCCTAGACAATGAGCAGTTCTTC

D: NA
J: TRBJ2-7
V: TRBV27
size: few
CDR3: CASSLGRTRGLSREYF
DNA: TGTGCCAGCAGTTTGGGGCGAACCAGGGGTCTGAGCAGGGAGTACTTC

D: TRBD1
J: TRBJ2-3
V: TRBV20-1
size: NA
CDR3: CSARPQGGDMQYF
DNA: TGCAGTGCTAGACCACAGGGGGGAGATATGCAGTATTTT

D: NA
J: TRBJ1-5
V: TRBV20-1
size: NA
CDR3: CSATPEQLNQPQHF
DNA: TGCAGTGCTACCCCGGAGCAGCTCAATCAGCCCCAGCATTTT

D: NA
J: TRBJ2-5
V: TRBV7-8
size: NA
CDR3: CASSPAGAVGETQYF
DNA: TGTGCCAGCAGCCCGGCAGGTGCCGTGGGAGAGACCCAGTACTTC

D: NA
J: TRBJ2-2
V: TRBV29-1
size: NA
CDR3: CSVESGTGELFF
DNA: TGCAGCGTAGAGTCTGGCACCGGGGAGCTGTTTTTT

D: NA
J: TRBJ1-2
V: TRBV12-3/TRBV12-4
size: NA
CDR3: CASSLLRASNYGYTF
DNA: TGTGCCAGCAGTTTACTCCGGGCCTCCAACTATGGCTACACCTTC

D: NA
J: TRBJ2-1
V: TRBV6-5
size: many
CDR3: CASSSLRGNYNEQFF
DNA: TGTGCCAGCAGTTCCCTCCGAGGGAATTACAATGAGCAGTTCTTC

D: TRBD1
J: TRBJ1-4
V: TRBV5-1
size: NA
CDR3: CASSRGQGDEKLFF
DNA: TGCGCCAGCAGCCGAGGACAGGGAGACGAAAAACTGTTTTTT

D: TRBD1
J: TRBJ1-4
V: TRBV7-8
size: few
CDR3: CASSLGQGAANEKLFF
DNA: TGTGCCAGCAGCTTAGGACAGGGGGCAGCTAATGAAAAACTGTTTTTT

D: TRBD1
J: TRBJ2-3
V: TRBV5-1
size: NA
CDR3: CASSWGQITDTQYF
DNA: TGCGCCAGCAGCTGGGGACAGATCACAGATACGCAGTATTTT

D: TRBD1
J: TRBJ2-6
V: TRBV6-1
size: NA
CDR3: CASSEGQGAGANVLTF
DNA: TGTGCCAGCAGTGAGGGACAGGGGGCTGGGGCCAACGTCCTGACTTTC

D: NA
J: TRBJ1-3
V: TRBV12-3/TRBV12-4
size: few
CDR3: CASETVRYSGNTIYF
DNA: TGTGCCAGCGAGACGGTCCGATACTCTGGAAACACCATATATTTT

D: NA
J: TRBJ2-5
V: TRBV7-2
size: many
CDR3: CASRLSGGLQETQYF
DNA: TGTGCCAGCAGACTCAGCGGAGGGCTCCAAGAGACCCAGTACTTC

D: NA
J: TRBJ2-1
V: TRBV29-1
size: many
CDR3: CSLGTNLDEQFF
DNA: TGCAGTCTTGGGACAAACCTGGATGAGCAGTTCTTC

D: NA
J: TRBJ1-6
V: TRBV5-5
size: NA
CDR3: CASKEGNTNSPLHF
DNA: TGTGCCAGCAAGGAGGGTAACACTAATTCACCCCTCCACTTT

D: NA
J: TRBJ1-2
V: TRBV7-8
size: few
CDR3: CASSFSGNAGYTF
DNA: TGTGCCAGCAGCTTTTCGGGGAATGCGGGCTACACCTTC

D: NA
J: TRBJ2-7
V: TRBV29-1
size: few
CDR3: CSVDKGYEQYF
DNA: TGCAGCGTTGACAAGGGTTACGAGCAGTACTTC

D: NA
J: TRBJ2-1
V: TRBV7-9
size: NA
CDR3: CASSPPAGDSYNEQFF
DNA: TGTGCCAGCAGCCCCCCAGCCGGGGATTCCTACAATGAGCAGTTCTTC

D: TRBD2
J: TRBJ2-1
V: TRBV7-6
size: few
CDR3: CASSLFAGVGNEQFF
DNA: TGTGCCAGCAGCTTATTCGCGGGAGTCGGAAATGAGCAGTTCTTC